One T cell receptor beta chain is described in this entry. Antigen specificity is unknown. This record comes from a study of shared clonotypes between healthy human individuals. The material for each subset, its genomic DNA, was split evenly across several immunoSEQ plates. Clones were sequenced by immunoSEQ multiplex PCR, and TCRdb holds only the in-frame ones, with some missing. The table has some 2,000,000 clones, more than 90% seen once. Broader study findings: Depth of sequencing was expected to influence donor clonotype sharing.

Specimen: naive CD4+ T cells sorted from blood. Subset in this sample: CD45RA+ positively selected. The receptor was derived from a man in his late teens or twenties in good health.

This CDR3 reads CASSYSRAAKRDEQFF. DNA of the CDR3: TGTGCCAGCAGTTACTCGAGAGCGGCCAAACGCGATGAGCAGTTCTTC. The chain carries TRBV6-5 and TRBJ2-1, with D possibly matching TRBD2 (5 bases). From germline, CDR1 is MNHEY and CDR2 SVGAGI. This CDR3 has 16 residues. Trimming took 0 bases from V and 8 from J, leaving 17 bases between them.